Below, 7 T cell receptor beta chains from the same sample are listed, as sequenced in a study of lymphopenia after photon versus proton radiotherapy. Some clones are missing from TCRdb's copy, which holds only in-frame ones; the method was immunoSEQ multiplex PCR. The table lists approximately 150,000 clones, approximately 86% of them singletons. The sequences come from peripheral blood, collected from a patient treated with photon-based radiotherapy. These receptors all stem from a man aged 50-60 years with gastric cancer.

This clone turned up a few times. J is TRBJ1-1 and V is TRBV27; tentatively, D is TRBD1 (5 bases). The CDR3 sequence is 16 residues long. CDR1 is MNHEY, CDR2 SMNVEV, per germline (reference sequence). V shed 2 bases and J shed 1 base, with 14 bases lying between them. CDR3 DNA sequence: TGTGCCAGCAGTTTAAGGGGTTCTAACTGGAACACTGAAGCTTTCTTT. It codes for CASSLRGSNWNTEAFF.

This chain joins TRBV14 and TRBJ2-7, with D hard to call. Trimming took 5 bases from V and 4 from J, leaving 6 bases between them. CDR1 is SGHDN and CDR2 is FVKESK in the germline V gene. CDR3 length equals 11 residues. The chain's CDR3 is CASSSQYEQYF. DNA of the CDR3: TGTGCCAGCAGCTCCCAATACGAGCAGTACTTC.

DNA of the CDR3: TGTGCCACCAGCAGAGATCTTGGACAGAACACTGAAGCTTTCTTT. It codes for CATSRDLGQNTEAFF. The chain has TRBV15 and TRBJ1-1; possible D gene TRBD1, 5 bases. Trimming cost V 0 bases and J 1 base, with 9 bases left between them. Germline values: CDR1 LNHNV, CDR2 YYDKDF (reference sequence). The CDR3 contains 15 residues.

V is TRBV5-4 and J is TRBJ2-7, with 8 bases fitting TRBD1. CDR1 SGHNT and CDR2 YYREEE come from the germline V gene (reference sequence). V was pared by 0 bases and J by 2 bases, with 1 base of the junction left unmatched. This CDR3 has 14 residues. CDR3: CASSLDRGTYEQYF. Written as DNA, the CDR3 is TGTGCCAGCAGCTTGGACAGGGGGACCTACGAGCAGTACTTC.

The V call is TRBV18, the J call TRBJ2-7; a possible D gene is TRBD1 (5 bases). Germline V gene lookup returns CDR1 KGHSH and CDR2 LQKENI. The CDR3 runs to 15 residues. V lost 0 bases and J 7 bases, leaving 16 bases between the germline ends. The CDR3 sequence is CASSPPGRVNGEQYF. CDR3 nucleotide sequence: TGTGCCAGCTCACCACCGGGCAGGGTTAACGGGGAGCAGTACTTC.

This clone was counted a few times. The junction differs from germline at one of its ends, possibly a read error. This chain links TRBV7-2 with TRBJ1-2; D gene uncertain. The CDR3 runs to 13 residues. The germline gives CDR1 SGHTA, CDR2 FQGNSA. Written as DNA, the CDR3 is TGTGCCAGCAGCATAGCCATCGTGGATGGCTACACCTTC. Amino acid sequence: CASSIAIVDGYTF.

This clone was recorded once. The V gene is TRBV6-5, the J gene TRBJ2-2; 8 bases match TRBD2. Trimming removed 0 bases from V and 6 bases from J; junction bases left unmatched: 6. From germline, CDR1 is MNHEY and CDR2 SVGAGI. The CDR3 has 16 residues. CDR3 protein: CASSYSTGRAAGELFF. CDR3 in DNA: TGTGCCAGCAGTTACTCTACCGGGAGGGCTGCCGGGGAGCTGTTTTTT.